The 26 T cell receptor beta chains reported below all come from one sample, sequenced in a study of T-cell memory formation after mild COVID-19. Each CDR3 protein is one row after TCRdb ran MiXCR on the 5' RACE reads. The sample holds a few hundred thousand distinct CDR3 sequences, around 17% seen once. Sequenced material: PBMCs or a T cell subset sorted from them (not recorded which). These receptors were taken from a man between 18 and 35 years old who had mild COVID-19 (a few samples of this study predate the infection). Cell type and time point are not known.

The chain links TRBV6-1 to TRBJ1-4; 8 bases line up with TRBD1. Germline CDR1 and CDR2: MNHNS and SASEGT. After removal of 4 bases from V and 7 bases from J, the junction contained 14 bases not matched to a gene. The CDR3 has 17 amino acids. The CDR3 DNA reads as TGTGCCAGCAGTGTTTTCGGACAGGGCGCTGAAGGTGAAAAACTGTTTTTT. Protein: CASSVFGQGAEGEKLFF.

This clonotype was counted ten times or more. V usage is TRBV5-1 and J usage is TRBJ2-3, with 9 bases identical to TRBD2. Losses at the gene ends were 1 base for V and 3 bases for J; bases not matched to a gene: 9. There are 17 residues in the CDR3. The germline V gene encodes CDR1 SGHRS and CDR2 YFSETQ. Here the CDR3 DNA reads TGCGCCAGCAGCTTGACTGCTAGCGGGGAACCAACAGATACGCAGTATTTT. Residues: CASSLTASGEPTDTQYF.

The chain uses TRBV11-2 and TRBJ2-3, with D possibly matching TRBD2 (6 bases). The V end lost 8 bases, the J end lost 5 bases, and 23 bases lay between the germline ends. The CDR3 is 16 residues long. Germline CDR1 is SGHAT and CDR2 is FQNNGV. The DNA of the CDR3 is TGTGCCAGCCTGCCGGAGAGAACGGGGGAGGTAGATACGCAGTATTTT. Its translation: CASLPERTGEVDTQYF.

The chain has TRBV7-9 and TRBJ2-7, with D maybe TRBD1 (5 bases). V was shortened by 5 bases and J by 2 bases, with 7 bases between the two germline ends. The CDR3 spans 12 residues. Germline V lookup: CDR1 SEHNR, CDR2 FQNEAQ (reference sequence). CDR3 residues: CASSARAYEQYV. For the CDR3, the DNA is TGTGCCAGCAGCGCCAGGGCCTACGAGCAGTACGTC.

A few counts support this clonotype. This chain links TRBV4-3 with TRBJ2-1; unclear D gene. The CDR3 has 15 amino acids. The ends were cut back, 0 bases at V and 3 bases at J, with 9 bases in the middle. Germline lookup yields CDR1 LGHNA and CDR2 YSLEER. Here the CDR3 reads CASSQDWIDYNEQFF. For the CDR3, the DNA is TGCGCCAGCAGCCAAGATTGGATAGACTACAATGAGCAGTTCTTC.

This clonotype was detected a few times. The chain employs TRBV6-2 or TRBV6-3 and TRBJ2-2; D perhaps matches TRBD2 (7 bases). Looked up from germline, CDR1 is MNHEY and CDR2 is SVGEGT. Trimming took 7 bases from V and 0 from J, leaving 12 bases between them. This CDR3 spans 15 amino acids. The chain's CDR3 is CASIKGGANTGELFF. CDR3 DNA: TGTGCCAGCATCAAAGGGGGGGCGAACACCGGGGAGCTGTTTTTT.

This clonotype came up a few times. The chain has TRBV7-2 and TRBJ2-7; D unclear. The CDR3 contains 12 residues. Germline V gene sequence: CDR1 SGHTA, CDR2 FQGNSA. V was cut by 5 bases and J by 6 bases, with 11 bases left in between. The CDR3 loop is CASSPDVGEQYV. The CDR3 DNA reads TGTGCCAGCAGCCCGGACGTGGGCGAGCAGTACGTC.

This clonotype was found a few times. This sequence joins TRBV7-6 and TRBJ2-3; TRBD2 agrees at 11 bases. Looked up from germline, CDR1 is SGHVS and CDR2 is FNYEAQ. The CDR3 is made up of 16 amino acids. V was pared by 7 bases and J by 0 bases, with 6 bases of the junction left unmatched. The CDR3 sequence is CASTPTSGGSTDTQYF. CDR3 nucleotides: TGTGCCAGCACCCCTACTAGCGGGGGAAGCACAGATACGCAGTATTTT.

V usage is TRBV29-1 and J usage is TRBJ2-5, with 8 bases matching TRBD1. Unmatched junction bases numbered 7, after V lost 6 bases and J lost 4 bases. CDR3 length: 13 residues. Germline V CDR1 and CDR2: SQVTM, ANQGSEA. CDR3 sequence reads: CSVETGQGETQYF. The CDR3 DNA is TGCAGCGTCGAAACCGGACAGGGAGAGACCCAGTACTTC.

This clonotype was counted ten times or more. This rearrangement joins TRBV25-1 to TRBJ2-3; 8 bases line up with TRBD2. Germline CDR1 is MGHDK and CDR2 is SYGVNS. The CDR3 consists of 14 residues. Losses at the gene ends were 6 bases for V and 0 bases for J; bases not matched to a gene: 2. The CDR3 sequence is CASRLAGSTDTQYF. CDR3 DNA sequence: TGTGCCAGCAGGTTAGCGGGGAGCACAGATACGCAGTATTTT.

The table lists this clonotype with a few counts. V is TRBV2 and J is TRBJ1-5; D is unresolved. Trimming removed 8 bases at V and 0 bases at J, with 8 bases between. The germline V gene has CDR1 SNHLY and CDR2 FYNNEI. The CDR3 is 13 amino acids. The CDR3 here is CASGLSSNQPQHF. CDR3 DNA sequence: TGTGCCAGCGGTTTGAGTAGCAATCAGCCCCAGCATTTT.

This clonotype has only a few counts. V and J are TRBV5-1 and TRBJ2-5, with D possibly being TRBD1 (5 bases). The ends were cut back, 4 bases at V and 3 bases at J, with 13 bases in the middle. CDR3 length: 14 residues. Germline-derived CDR1 and CDR2 are SGHRS and YFSETQ. CDR3 DNA: TGCGCCAGCAGCGAGATGGGGCTCGAAGAGACCCAGTACTTC. Translation: CASSEMGLEETQYF.

This clonotype was observed a few times. This chain joins TRBV5-5 and TRBJ2-7; TRBD1 might be the D (5 bases). There are 13 residues in the CDR3. V lost 1 base and J lost 6, with 11 bases in between. Germline CDR1 and CDR2: SGHKS and YYEKEE (reference sequence). This chain's CDR3 is CASSLSPGPEQYV. CDR3 nucleotides: TGTGCCAGCAGCTTGTCGCCAGGGCCCGAGCAGTACGTC.

The rearrangement joins TRBV12-3 or TRBV12-4 to TRBJ2-7; D possibly corresponds to TRBD2 (6 bases). CDR3 length: 11 residues. Deletions cut 6 bases from V and 6 bases from J, with 9 bases between. This CDR3 reads CASSRGSEQYF. DNA for the CDR3: TGTGCCAGCAGCCGGGGGAGCGAGCAGTACTTC.

CDR3 bases: TGTGCCAGCAGCCAAGATATACGGGGGGAAGGGGGCGAGCAGTACTTC. It codes for CASSQDIRGEGGEQYF. This chain links TRBV4-2 with TRBJ2-7; maybe TRBD2 (7 bases). Germline values: CDR1 LGHNA, CDR2 YNFKEQ. V was cut by 0 bases and J by 6 bases, with 18 bases left in between. The CDR3 spans 16 residues.

This chain joins TRBV20-1 and TRBJ2-5, with 10 bases that match TRBD2. The CDR3 covers 14 residues. Trimming took 6 bases from V and 5 from J; bases not matched to a gene: 9. Germline CDR1 reads DFQATT; CDR2 reads SNEGSKA (reference sequence). The CDR3 coding sequence is TGCAGTGCGCATAGCGGGGGGTCTGGTGAGACCCAGTACTTC. Its translation: CSAHSGGSGETQYF.

In this sample, this clonotype turned up many times. The DNA for the CDR3 is TGCGCCAGCACCGCAGGGCCCTCTGGGGCCAACGTCCTGACTTTC. It encodes CASTAGPSGANVLTF. This chain links TRBV5-1 with TRBJ2-6, with D possibly matching TRBD1 (5 bases). Germline V lookup: CDR1 SGHRS, CDR2 YFSETQ. The CDR3 extends over 15 amino acids. Trimming shortened V by 6 bases and J by 0 bases, and 10 bases separated the two germline ends.

This clonotype turned up a few times. The chain links TRBV28 to TRBJ2-7; D is unclear. This CDR3 spans 13 amino acids. Germline V gives CDR1 MDHEN, CDR2 SYDVKM. Deletions cut 6 bases from V and 3 bases from J, with 12 bases between. Here the CDR3 reads CASSWARDYEQYV. CDR3 in DNA: TGTGCCAGCAGCTGGGCCCGCGACTACGAGCAGTACGTC.

The CDR3 coding sequence is TGTGCCAGCAGTTACGGGGCCTGGGACACTGAAGCTTTCTTT. Protein product: CASSYGAWDTEAFF. The rearrangement links TRBV6-2 or TRBV6-3 to TRBJ1-1; weak D call: TRBD1 (5 bases). CDR3 length equals 14 residues. Trimming removed 2 bases at V and 3 bases at J, with 10 bases between. The germline gives CDR1 MNHEY, CDR2 SVGEGT.

This chain links TRBV7-9 with TRBJ1-4, with D uncertain. Per germline, CDR1 SEHNR and CDR2 FQNEAQ (reference sequence). This CDR3 region has 16 residues. With 5 bases removed from V and 7 bases from J, the gap between germline ends came to 20 bases. CDR3 nucleotides: TGTGCCAGCAGCCCCTGGAGACTGGGAGTGGTTGAAAAACTGTTTTTT. The encoded protein is CASSPWRLGVVEKLFF.

CDR3 sequence: CASSYDRVDTEAFF. The DNA for the CDR3 is TGTGCCAGCAGTTACGACAGGGTGGACACTGAAGCTTTCTTT. The chain joins TRBV6-5 to TRBJ1-1, with 7 nucleotides matching TRBD1. V lost 2 bases, J lost 3 bases, and 3 bases stayed unmatched. CDR3 length: 14 amino acids. The germline V gene encodes CDR1 MNHEY and CDR2 SVGAGI.

The V call is TRBV7-3, the J call TRBJ2-1; no clear D gene. CDR1 and CDR2 (germline): SGHTA, FQGTGA. The CDR3 is 15 amino acids. The germline V and J ends were trimmed by 5 bases and 5 bases, with 16 bases remaining between them. CDR3 sequence reads: CASSARPGSHNEQFF. CDR3 DNA: TGTGCCAGCAGCGCAAGGCCCGGCTCGCACAATGAGCAGTTCTTC.

DNA of the CDR3: TGTGCCAGCAGGGGGACAGGGAGGACCTACGAGCAGTACGTC. Translation gives CASRGTGRTYEQYV. V is TRBV6-6 and J is TRBJ2-7, with 9 positions matching TRBD1. V dropped 6 bases and J dropped 2; count of bases not matched to a gene: 5. The CDR3 spans 14 residues. Germline V CDR1 and CDR2: MNHNY, SVGAGI (reference sequence).

This clonotype was counted many times. The CDR3 is CASSLDLGGDTQYF. The CDR3 nucleotides are TGTGCCAGCAGCTTAGATTTGGGCGGGGATACGCAGTATTTT. The chain recombines TRBV7-9 with TRBJ2-3; perhaps TRBD2 as D (5 bases). This CDR3 has 14 residues. Germline CDR1 SEHNR, CDR2 FQNEAQ (reference sequence). The V gene lost 1 base and the J gene lost 6 bases, with 11 bases spanning the gap.

This clonotype showed up just a few times. The chain uses TRBV18 and TRBJ1-2; D unclear. Germline assignment: CDR1 KGHSH and CDR2 LQKENI. This CDR3 is built from 15 residues. Trimming pared 1 base from V and 0 bases from J, leaving 9 bases between. CDR3 loop: CASSPQTATNYGYTF. CDR3 bases: TGTGCCAGCTCACCACAGACCGCCACTAACTATGGCTACACCTTC.

The V call is TRBV2, the J call TRBJ2-1, with D possibly TRBD2 on 5 matching bases. The CDR3 sequence is 16 residues long. Trimming shortened V by 7 bases and J by 0 bases, and 16 bases separated the two germline ends. Germline V CDR1 and CDR2: SNHLY, FYNNEI. CDR3 protein: CASIETGLSSYNEQFF. The CDR3 DNA reads TGTGCCAGCATTGAGACTGGACTGAGCTCCTACAATGAGCAGTTCTTC.